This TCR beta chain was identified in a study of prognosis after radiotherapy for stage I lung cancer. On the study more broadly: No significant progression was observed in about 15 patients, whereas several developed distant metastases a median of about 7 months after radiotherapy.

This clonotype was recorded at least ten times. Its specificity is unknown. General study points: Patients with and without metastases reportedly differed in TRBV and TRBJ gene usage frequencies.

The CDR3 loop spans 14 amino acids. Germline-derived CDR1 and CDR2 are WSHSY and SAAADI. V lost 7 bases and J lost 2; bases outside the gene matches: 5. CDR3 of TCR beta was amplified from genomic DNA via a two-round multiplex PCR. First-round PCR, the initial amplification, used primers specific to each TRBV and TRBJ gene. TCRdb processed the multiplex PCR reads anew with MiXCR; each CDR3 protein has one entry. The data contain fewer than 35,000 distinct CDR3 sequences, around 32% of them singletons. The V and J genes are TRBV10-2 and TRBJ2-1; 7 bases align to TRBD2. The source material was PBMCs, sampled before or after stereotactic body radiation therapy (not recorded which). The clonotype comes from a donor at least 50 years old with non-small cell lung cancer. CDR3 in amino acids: CASKAGVTYNEQFF. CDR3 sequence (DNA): TGCGCCAGCAAGGCGGGAGTCACCTACAATGAGCAGTTCTTC.